This T cell receptor beta chain was identified in a study of vaccination and CD4 T cells after COVID-19. Across the whole study: Median time from COVID diagnosis to post-COVID sampling was over 80 days (35 to 161). Each of a few convalescent patients provided samples at day 14 and again at days 161 to 241 post-vaccination. Typically, post-vaccine samples were obtained a median roughly 75 days after dose two, within a range of 14 to 241. Overall study findings and caveats: Convalescent patients showed a median approximately 84% of reactive clones that were seen only post-vaccination.

This CDR3 comprises 12 residues. CDR1 is DFQATT, CDR2 SNEGSKA, per germline (reference sequence). The V and J ends lost 6 bases and 7 bases respectively, with 13 bases between them. This clonotype has more than one count but fewer than ten. Antigen: not known. Sequencing of the DNA from cultured CD4+ T cells was carried out with the Oncomine TCR Beta short-read assay. TCRdb passed the PCR reads through MiXCR, listing each CDR3 protein once. The table shows more than 20,000 distinct CDR3 sequences, with 32% occurring only once. Stated time point: late sampling 161 to 241 days after vaccination in three convalescent patients. Treatment noted: roughly nine-day PBMC culture with coronavirus spike peptide pools or control peptides (ViraFEST assay).

Source: CD4+ T cells from blood, cultured in vitro, taken about 7 months after SARS-CoV-2 vaccination. This clonotype was sampled from a human donor who had recovered from COVID-19. V usage is TRBV20-1 and J usage is TRBJ2-4; weak D call: TRBD1 (6 bases). The CDR3 DNA is TGCAGTGCGTCAGGGGATCGGAACATTCAGTACTTC. It yields the protein CSASGDRNIQYF.